One and the same sample provided the 22 T cell receptor beta chains below, sequenced in a study of blood T cells in healthy people across ages. Primed by a sample-barcoded 5' primer and a J-beta primer mix, a second PCR proceeded for roughly 7 to 11 cycles. TCRdb used MiXCR to reprocess the 5' RACE reads, holding one entry per CDR3 protein. The data contain about 640,000 distinct CDR3 sequences, 40% to 50% of them singletons. Sequenced sample: blood. The source of these receptors is a man aged 80 or over in good health.

Only a few counts were recorded for this clonotype. The rearrangement joins TRBV7-2 to TRBJ1-2; D is undetermined. Germline loops: CDR1 SGHTA, CDR2 FQGNSA. The CDR3 length is 14 residues. V dropped 1 base and J dropped 4 bases, with 10 bases sitting between them. The CDR3 spells CASSLERAGYGYTF. Written as DNA, the CDR3 is TGTGCCAGCAGCTTAGAAAGGGCGGGCTATGGCTACACCTTC. Full variable domain (rest looked up from reference TRBV7-2 and TRBJ1-2): GAGVSQSPSNKVTEKGKDVELRCDPISGHTALYWYRQSLGQGLEFLIYFQGNSAPDKSGLPSDRFSAERTGGSVSTLTIQRTQQEDSAVYLCASSLERAGYGYTFGSGTRLTVV.

A remark on this clonotype: One base away lies a much larger clone, so this may be a sequencing read error. The V gene is TRBV6-2 or TRBV6-3, the J gene TRBJ2-1; no clear D. This CDR3 is built from 13 residues. The ends were cut back, 5 bases at V and 15 bases at J, with 20 bases in the middle. The germline gives CDR1 MNHEY, CDR2 SVGEGT. The CDR3 region is CASSQPPVDLPFF. The DNA of the CDR3 is TGTGCCAGCAGTCAACCCCCGGTCGACTTACCGTTCTTC.

The chain uses TRBV30 and TRBJ2-1; D is possibly TRBD1 (6 bases). TRBJ2-7 matches the DNA end more closely, so the J call is doubtful. CDR3 size: 15 residues. The germline V gene encodes CDR1 GTSNPN and CDR2 SVGIG (reference sequence). The CDR3 region has the DNA TGTGCCTGGAGTGATAACCCTGGGGGCTACAATGAGCAGTACTTC. Amino acid sequence: CAWSDNPGGYNEQYF.

This clonotype was detected only a few times. The chain couples TRBV27 to TRBJ1-5; D is possibly TRBD1 (5 bases). This CDR3 region has 15 residues. Germline CDR1 is MNHEY and CDR2 is SMNVEV (reference sequence). The ends were cut back, 5 bases at V and 3 bases at J, with 14 bases in the middle. CDR3 sequence reads: CASSPLRTNNQPQHF. The CDR3, as DNA: TGTGCCAGCAGTCCCCTGAGGACAAACAATCAGCCCCAGCATTTT.

The rearrangement joins TRBV6-5 to TRBJ2-5, with TRBD1 identical over 8 bases. J lost 4 bases, V lost 0 bases, and 10 bases had no gene match. The CDR3 has 17 residues. Per the germline V gene, CDR1 is MNHEY and CDR2 is SVGAGI. The CDR3 protein is CASSYSKRQGAGETQYF. Written as DNA, the CDR3 is TGTGCCAGCAGTTACTCGAAGCGGCAGGGGGCCGGAGAGACCCAGTACTTC.

The chain is built from TRBV9 and TRBJ1-2; D remains unclear. The CDR3 runs 13 residues. V was trimmed by 3 bases and J by 10 bases, leaving 16 bases between them. Germline lookup yields CDR1 SGDLS and CDR2 YYNGEE. The CDR3 DNA sequence: TGTGCCAGCAGCGCGTGGTTGGGCGGCGCCTACACCTTC. Translating gives CASSAWLGGAYTF. Using reference TRBV9 and TRBJ1-2 for the parts outside the CDR3, the full variable domain is DSGVTQTPKHLITATGQRVTLRCSPRSGDLSVYWYQQSLDQGLQFLIQYYNGEERAKGNILERFSAQQFPDLHSELNLSSLELGDSALYFCASSAWLGGAYTFGSGTRLTVV.

This clonotype was observed at least ten times. This chain joins TRBV20-1 and TRBJ2-5; D perhaps matches TRBD1 (5 bases). Trimming left V 1 base short and J 4 bases short, with 10 bases between. The germline V gene encodes CDR1 DFQATT and CDR2 SNEGSKA (reference sequence). This CDR3 has 13 amino acids. CDR3 nucleotide sequence: TGCAGTGCTAGAGGGGGCTTTAGAGAGACCCAGTACTTC. Translated, it gives CSARGGFRETQYF.

Of note for this clonotype: Compared with germline, one end of the junction differs, possibly owing to a read error. The chain uses TRBV7-9 and TRBJ2-2, with TRBD2 as a possible D gene (6 bases). The germline CDR1 and CDR2 sequences are SEHNR and FQNEAQ (reference sequence). CDR3 length: 11 amino acids. The CDR3 protein is CASSFGGKLFF. Written as DNA, the CDR3 is TGTGCCAGCAGCTTTGGCGGGAAGCTGTTTTTT.

The CDR3 here is CASSPQGSYNEQFF. In nucleotides, the CDR3 is TGTGCCAGCAGCCCCCAGGGGAGTTACAATGAGCAGTTCTTC. This rearrangement joins TRBV9 to TRBJ2-1, with D possibly being TRBD1 (6 bases). Per germline, CDR1 SGDLS and CDR2 YYNGEE. The CDR3 has 14 residues. The germline V and J ends were trimmed by 4 bases and 4 bases, with 12 bases remaining between them.

CDR3 region: CASSFSSGLGEQYF. CDR3 DNA: TGTGCCAGCAGCTTTTCTAGCGGGCTTGGTGAGCAGTACTTC. The chain joins TRBV7-2 to TRBJ2-7, with 8 bases fitting TRBD2. J lost 7 bases, V lost 3 bases, and 8 bases had no gene match. Germline V gene sequence: CDR1 SGHTA, CDR2 FQGNSA. The CDR3 length is 14 residues. The full variable domain, with the rest looked up from reference TRBV7-2 and TRBJ2-7, is GAGVSQSPSNKVTEKGKDVELRCDPISGHTALYWYRQSLGQGLEFLIYFQGNSAPDKSGLPSDRFSAERTGGSVSTLTIQRTQQEDSAVYLCASSFSSGLGEQYFGPGTRLTVT.

There are a few counts of this clonotype. The rearrangement joins TRBV7-3 to TRBJ2-1, with 10 bases fitting TRBD2. Germline trimming cut 1 base from V and 6 bases from J; bases unmatched to any gene: 3. The germline V gene has CDR1 SGHTA and CDR2 FQGTGA. This CDR3 is 15 amino acids long. DNA of the CDR3: TGTGCCAGCAGCTTAAGGGCTAGCGGGAGCAATGAGCAGTTCTTC. It yields the protein CASSLRASGSNEQFF.

This chain connects TRBV4-2 to TRBJ1-2; D possibly corresponds to TRBD1 (5 bases). The CDR3 sequence is 16 residues long. CDR1 is LGHNA, CDR2 YNFKEQ, per germline. Trimming removed 0 bases at V and 3 bases at J, with 14 bases between. The CDR3 coding sequence is TGTGCCAGCAGCCAAGATGGGCAGGGAGGGGACTATGGCTACACCTTC. It specifies CASSQDGQGGDYGYTF.

This rearrangement joins TRBV13 to TRBJ2-7, with 7 bases that match TRBD1. This CDR3 region has 14 residues. Trimming cost V 5 bases and J 4 bases; bases outside gene matches: 8. Germline values: CDR1 PRHDT, CDR2 FYEKMQ (reference sequence). The CDR3 loop reads CASSTLGQVYEQYF. CDR3 nucleotides: TGTGCCAGCAGCACGCTAGGACAGGTGTACGAGCAGTACTTC.

This chain connects TRBV6-2 or TRBV6-3 to TRBJ1-5; the D is unclear. V was shortened by 7 bases and J by 6 bases, with 10 bases between the two germline ends. Germline CDR1 reads MNHEY; CDR2 reads SVGEGT. This CDR3 is 12 amino acids long. The CDR3: CASTQGGQPQHF. CDR3 nucleotide sequence: TGTGCCAGCACTCAAGGAGGTCAGCCCCAGCATTTT.

The V gene is TRBV25-1, the J gene TRBJ2-5, with 8 bases identical to TRBD2. Germline values: CDR1 MGHDK, CDR2 SYGVNS. This CDR3 region has 16 residues. V was pared by 0 bases and J by 1 base, with 4 bases of the junction left unmatched. Written as DNA, the CDR3 is TGTGCCAGCAGTGAATACGCGGGGGGACTCCAAGAGACCCAGTACTTC. Amino acids: CASSEYAGGLQETQYF.

This clonotype has only a few counts. This CDR3 is CASSPPGQEIYGYTF. CDR3 DNA: TGTGCCAGCAGCCCCCCAGGTCAGGAGATCTATGGCTACACCTTC. The V call is TRBV6-2 or TRBV6-3, the J call TRBJ1-2; D is unresolved. CDR1 is MNHEY, CDR2 SVGEGT, per germline. The CDR3 runs 15 residues. Trimming took off 6 bases at V and 4 bases at J, with 18 bases between the two ends.

V gene TRBV6-2 or TRBV6-3 combines with J gene TRBJ2-3; perhaps TRBD2 as D (6 bases). Deletions cut 4 bases from V and 3 bases from J, with 14 bases between. The germline V gene encodes CDR1 MNHEY and CDR2 SVGEGT. The CDR3 is 15 amino acids. CDR3 DNA: TGTGCCAGCAGTTTCGGGGGTGGGCCAACAGATACGCAGTATTTT. Its translation is CASSFGGGPTDTQYF.

This clonotype showed up just a few times. The gene calls are TRBV20-1 and TRBJ1-4, with D perhaps matching TRBD1 (5 bases). V dropped 5 bases and J dropped 0 bases, with 7 bases sitting between them. The CDR3 loop spans 13 amino acids. CDR1 and CDR2 from the germline V gene are DFQATT and SNEGSKA (reference sequence). The CDR3 spells CSARTSTNEKLFF. As DNA, the CDR3 is TGCAGTGCTCGGACATCAACTAATGAAAAACTGTTTTTT.

V and J are TRBV24-1 and TRBJ2-3, with D perhaps TRBD1 (7 bases). The V end was cut by 6 bases, the J end by 5 bases, with 20 bases between. The V gene's germline CDR1 is KGHDR and CDR2 SFDVKD. The CDR3 runs to 16 residues. CDR3 sequence reads: CATSTQGRGSGDTQYF. The CDR3 nucleotides are TGTGCCACCAGTACACAGGGGCGGGGAAGCGGAGATACGCAGTATTTT.

There are a few counts of this clonotype. The chain carries TRBV2 and TRBJ2-5; D is undetermined. This CDR3 has 14 residues. Trimming removed 3 bases from V and 1 base from J, with 9 bases in between. In germline, CDR1 is SNHLY, CDR2 FYNNEI. The CDR3 DNA is TGTGCCAGCAGTGATTTAGTGGGCCAAGAGACCCAGTACTTC. Its protein product is CASSDLVGQETQYF.

In this sample, this clonotype turned up a few times. This sequence may be a read error, since a much larger clone differs from it by one base. The J gene is TRBJ2-1, the V gene TRBV7-2; weak D call: TRBD1 (5 bases). The DNA end is a closer match to TRBJ2-7, so the J assignment may be wrong. From germline, CDR1 is SGHTA and CDR2 FQGNSA. This CDR3 has 15 amino acids. CDR3 sequence (DNA): TGTGCCAGCAGCCTCAAGGACCAGGGCAGCAATGAGCAGTACTTC. Its protein is CASSLKDQGSNEQYF.

The rearrangement uses TRBV6-6 and TRBJ1-1; D is ambiguous. CDR3 length: 14 amino acids. The germline V gene encodes CDR1 MNHNY and CDR2 SVGAGI (reference sequence). The V end lost 2 bases, the J end lost 3 bases, and 10 bases lay between the germline ends. As DNA, the CDR3 is TGTGCCAGCAGTTACGCGGACGGTGACACTGAAGCTTTCTTT. Protein: CASSYADGDTEAFF.